A selection of T cell receptor beta chains follows, all from one sample in a study of response to subunit inactivated influenza vaccine. TCRdb redid the calling of the RT-PCR reads with MiXCR, one entry per CDR3 protein. The sample lists more than 700,000 distinct CDR3 sequences; roughly 20% were seen once. Sequences were derived from PBMCs from blood, sampled 4 to 6 days after vaccination. These receptors came from a man between 50 and 59 years old who received an inactivated influenza vaccine. CDR3s include the opening cysteine and the closing phenylalanine or tryptophan. D genes are given only for firm matches. Size is omitted from some rows. Given values are once, few, many or a class for expanded clones.

v_call,j_call,d_call,clone_size,cdr3_nt,cdr3_aa
TRBV12-3/TRBV12-4,TRBJ2-1,TRBD2,-,TGTGCCAGCAGTCCCCCTTGGAGGGCGGGAGGGCCTCGTTTCGGGAATGAGCAGTTCTTC,CASSPPWRAGGPRFGNEQFF
TRBV18,TRBJ2-1,-,once,TGTGCCAGCTCACCGTGGGGTCGATACAATGAGCAGTTCTTC,CASSPWGRYNEQFF
TRBV12-3/TRBV12-4,TRBJ2-5,-,many,TGTGCCAGCAGTTTAGGGGGGGACCAAGAGACCCAGTACTTC,CASSLGGDQETQYF
TRBV10-2,TRBJ1-2,TRBD1,-,TGCGCCAGCAGTTTTCCCCCCAGGGACAGGGACTATGGCTACACCTTC,CASSFPPRDRDYGYTF
TRBV27,TRBJ2-7,-,-,TGTGCCAGCATCAGGGGCCACGAGCAGTACTTC,CASIRGHEQYF
TRBV20-1,TRBJ1-5,-,-,TGCAGTGCTAGATATCCCGGACAGTGCAACAATCAGCCCCAGCATTTT,CSARYPGQCNNQPQHF
TRBV7-9,TRBJ2-3,-,-,TGTGCCAGCCGTCGACTCCGCCAGGGGCGAACAGATACGCAGTATTTT,CASRRLRQGRTDTQYF
TRBV5-1,TRBJ2-7,-,few,TGCGCCAGCAGCTTGGACGGATTAACCTACGAGCAGTACTTC,CASSLDGLTYEQYF
TRBV9,TRBJ2-1,-,many,TGTGCCAGCAGCGTCGGTCCAAGCTCCTACAATGAGCAGTTCTTC,CASSVGPSSYNEQFF
TRBV12-3/TRBV12-4,TRBJ2-2,TRBD1,-,TGTGCCAGCAGTTTTGGACAGGGGGCGATCGGGGAGCTGTTTTTT,CASSFGQGAIGELFF
TRBV10-3,TRBJ2-7,TRBD2,many,TGTGCCATCTCCCCGCAGGGACTAGTGGGTCTCGAGCAGTACTTC,CAISPQGLVGLEQYF
TRBV19,TRBJ2-1,-,many,TGTGCCAGTAGTATAGGGGTCCTTAATGAGCAGTTCTTC,CASSIGVLNEQFF
TRBV15,TRBJ2-1,-,few,TGTGCCACCAGCAGAGATCGGGGGCCGCACAATGAGCAGTTCTTC,CATSRDRGPHNEQFF
TRBV15,TRBJ2-4,-,-,TGTGCCACCAGCCGACACCGATGGGCCAAAAACATTCAGTACTTC,CATSRHRWAKNIQYF
TRBV12-3/TRBV12-4,TRBJ1-5,TRBD1,few,TGTGCCAGCAGCACTGCCCCGACAGGGGATAGCAATCAGCCCCAGCATTTT,CASSTAPTGDSNQPQHF
TRBV7-9,TRBJ2-7,-,once,TGTGCCAGCAGCTCGCTACAGGGTAGGGACGAGCAGTACTTC,CASSSLQGRDEQYF
TRBV20-1,TRBJ1-1,-,-,TGCAGTGCTAGAGATCCCGACCAACTTGAAGCTTTCTTT,CSARDPDQLEAFF
TRBV6-5,TRBJ2-2,TRBD2,-,TGTGCCAGCAGTTTGGGATTGACTAGCTTTGCCGCCGGGGAGCTGTTTTTT,CASSLGLTSFAAGELFF
TRBV20-1,TRBJ2-3,TRBD2,-,TGCAGTGCGATGACTAGCGGGGCCCTCCGGGAAGATACGCAGTATTTT,CSAMTSGALREDTQYF
TRBV24-1,TRBJ2-2,-,-,TGTGCCACCAGTGATGACATGCGCGGGGAGCTGTTTTTT,CATSDDMRGELFF
TRBV24-1,TRBJ2-2,-,few,TGTGCCACCGCCGCCCCCACCGGGGAGCTGTTTTTT,CATAAPTGELFF
TRBV12-3/TRBV12-4,TRBJ2-1,TRBD2,few,TGTGCCAGCAGTGTGGCGAAGACTAGCGGTGACAATGAGCAGTTCTTC,CASSVAKTSGDNEQFF
TRBV29-1,TRBJ2-7,TRBD2,few,TGCAGCGCCTTAGAAGGACTAGCGGGACACGAGCAGTACTTC,CSALEGLAGHEQYF
TRBV29-1,TRBJ2-7,TRBD1,-,TGCAGCGTTGTTGCACAGGGGGGCTACGAGCAGTACTTC,CSVVAQGGYEQYF
TRBV13,TRBJ2-3,-,-,TGTGCCAGCAGCTTAGGGCCAGGGAAAGCAGATACGCAGTATTTT,CASSLGPGKADTQYF
TRBV5-1,TRBJ2-7,-,many,TGCGCCAGCAGCACCACGGGGGGCAACGACTACGAGCAGTACTTC,CASSTTGGNDYEQYF
TRBV6-5,TRBJ1-3,-,few,TGTGCCAGCAGTTCCCCAGGGGGAAACACCATATATTTT,CASSSPGGNTIYF
TRBV4-3,TRBJ2-7,TRBD2,few,TGCGCCAGCAGCCCACTAGCGGGAGATGGTGTCGGCGAGCAGTACTTC,CASSPLAGDGVGEQYF